These T cell receptor beta chains were read from a single sample in a study of cytotoxic CD8 clonotypes in ibrutinib-treated CLL. Repertoires were generated with immunoSEQ multiplex PCR, while TCRdb's copy carries only in-frame clones and drops some. The sample has about 22,000 clones; more than 65% are singletons. The source was PBMCs, collected after 12 months of ibrutinib treatment. The receptor set was obtained from a human donor with chronic lymphocytic leukemia. CDR3s include the opening cysteine and the closing phenylalanine or tryptophan. D genes are given only for firm matches. Rows give clone size only sometimes, using once, few, many, or a class for an expanded clone.

abundance: NA
j_gene: TRBJ1-1
v_gene: TRBV11-3
d_gene: NA
CDR3aa: CASSLGRNTEAFF
CDR3nt: TGTGCCAGCAGCTTGGGGCGGAACACTGAAGCTTTCTTT

abundance: NA
j_gene: TRBJ2-7
v_gene: TRBV30
d_gene: NA
CDR3aa: CAWAWQGYEQYF
CDR3nt: TGTGCCTGGGCGTGGCAGGGCTACGAGCAGTACTTC

abundance: NA
j_gene: TRBJ1-5
v_gene: TRBV6-5
d_gene: NA
CDR3aa: CASIPTFYSNQPQHF
CDR3nt: TGTGCCAGCATTCCGACATTTTATAGCAATCAGCCCCAGCATTTT

abundance: NA
j_gene: TRBJ2-5
v_gene: TRBV15
d_gene: NA
CDR3aa: CATSRAVGQGLETQYF
CDR3nt: TGTGCCACCAGCAGAGCTGTGGGGCAGGGACTAGAGACCCAGTACTTC

abundance: NA
j_gene: TRBJ1-3
v_gene: TRBV19
d_gene: TRBD1
CDR3aa: CASSIPGQAVSGNTIYF
CDR3nt: TGTGCCAGTAGTATCCCGGGACAGGCCGTCTCTGGAAACACCATATATTTT

abundance: few
j_gene: TRBJ2-7
v_gene: TRBV4-1
d_gene: NA
CDR3aa: CASSTPKRGAYEQYF
CDR3nt: TGCGCCAGCAGCACCCCAAAGAGGGGGGCCTACGAGCAGTACTTC

abundance: NA
j_gene: TRBJ1-3
v_gene: TRBV6-4
d_gene: TRBD1
CDR3aa: CASSAQDRGLSGNTIYF
CDR3nt: TGTGCCAGCAGTGCACAGGACAGGGGCCTCTCTGGAAACACCATATATTTT

abundance: NA
j_gene: TRBJ1-5
v_gene: TRBV6-1
d_gene: NA
CDR3aa: CASSERLGGGKSNQPQHF
CDR3nt: TGTGCCAGCAGTGAACGATTAGGGGGGGGGAAAAGCAATCAGCCCCAGCATTTT

abundance: NA
j_gene: TRBJ2-1
v_gene: TRBV18
d_gene: NA
CDR3aa: CASSPKGTAYNEQFF
CDR3nt: TGTGCCAGCTCACCAAAAGGGACGGCCTACAATGAGCAGTTCTTC

abundance: NA
j_gene: TRBJ2-1
v_gene: TRBV5-1
d_gene: TRBD2
CDR3aa: CASSPSGGRGEQFF
CDR3nt: TGCGCCAGCAGCCCTAGCGGGGGGCGGGGTGAGCAGTTCTTC